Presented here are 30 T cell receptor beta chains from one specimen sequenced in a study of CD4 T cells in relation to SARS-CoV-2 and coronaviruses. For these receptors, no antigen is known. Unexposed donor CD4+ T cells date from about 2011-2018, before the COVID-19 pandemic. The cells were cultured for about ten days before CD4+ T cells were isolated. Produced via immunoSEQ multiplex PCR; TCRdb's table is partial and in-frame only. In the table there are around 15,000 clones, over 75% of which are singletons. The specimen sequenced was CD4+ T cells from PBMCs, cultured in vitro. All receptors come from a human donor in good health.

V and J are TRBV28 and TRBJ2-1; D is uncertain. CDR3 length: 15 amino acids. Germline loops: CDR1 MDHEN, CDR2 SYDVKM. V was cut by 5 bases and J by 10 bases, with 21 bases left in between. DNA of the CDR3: TGTGCCAGCAGTGTAGACTGGAACACTGGGCGGGAGCAGTTCTTC. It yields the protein CASSVDWNTGREQFF.

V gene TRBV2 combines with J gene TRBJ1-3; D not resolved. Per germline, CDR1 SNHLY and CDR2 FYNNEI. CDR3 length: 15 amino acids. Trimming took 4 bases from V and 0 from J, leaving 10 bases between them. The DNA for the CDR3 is TGTGCCAGCAGTGCTGGACGGGGCTCTGGAAACACCATATATTTT. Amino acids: CASSAGRGSGNTIYF.

CDR3 DNA: TGCGCCAGCAGCTGGCAGGGTGGGGGAACTGAAGCTTTCTTT. Its translation: CASSWQGGGTEAFF. The chain carries TRBV5-1 and TRBJ1-1; possibly TRBD1 for D (5 bases). This CDR3 contains 14 residues. Germline V gives CDR1 SGHRS, CDR2 YFSETQ. Trimming cost V 3 bases and J 5 bases, with 14 bases left between them.

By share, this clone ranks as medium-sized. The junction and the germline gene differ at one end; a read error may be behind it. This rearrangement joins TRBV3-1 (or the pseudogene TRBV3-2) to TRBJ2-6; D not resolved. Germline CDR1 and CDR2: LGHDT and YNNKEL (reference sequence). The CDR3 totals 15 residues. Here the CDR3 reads CASGQELSGANVLTF. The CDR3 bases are TGTGCCAGCGGCCAGGAGCTCTCTGGGGCCAACGTCCTGACTTTC.

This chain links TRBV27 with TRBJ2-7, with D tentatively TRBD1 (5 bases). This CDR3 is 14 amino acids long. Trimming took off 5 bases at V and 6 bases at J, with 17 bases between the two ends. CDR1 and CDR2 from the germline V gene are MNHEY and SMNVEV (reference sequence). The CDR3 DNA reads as TGTGCCAGCAGTCCAACCAGGGTTTTCGGCGAGCAGTACTTC. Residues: CASSPTRVFGEQYF.

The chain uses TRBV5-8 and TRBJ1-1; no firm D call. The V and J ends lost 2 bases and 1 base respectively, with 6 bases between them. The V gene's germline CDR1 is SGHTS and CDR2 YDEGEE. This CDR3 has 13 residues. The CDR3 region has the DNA TGTGCCAGCAGCTTTTATGGGAACACTGAAGCTTTCTTT. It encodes CASSFYGNTEAFF.

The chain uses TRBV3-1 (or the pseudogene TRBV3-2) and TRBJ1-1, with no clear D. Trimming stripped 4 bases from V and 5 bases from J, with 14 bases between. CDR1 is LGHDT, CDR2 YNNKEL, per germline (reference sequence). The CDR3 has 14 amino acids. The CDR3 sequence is CASSRPLSRTEAFF. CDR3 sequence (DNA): TGTGCCAGCAGCCGACCGCTTAGCCGGACTGAAGCTTTCTTT.

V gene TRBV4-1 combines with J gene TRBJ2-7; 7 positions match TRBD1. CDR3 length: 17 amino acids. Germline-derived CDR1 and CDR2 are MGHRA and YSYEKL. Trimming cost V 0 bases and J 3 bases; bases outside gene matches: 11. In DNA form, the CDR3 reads TGCGCCAGCAGCCAAGATCTTGGACAGGTGATTCTCTACGAGCAGTACTTC. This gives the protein CASSQDLGQVILYEQYF.

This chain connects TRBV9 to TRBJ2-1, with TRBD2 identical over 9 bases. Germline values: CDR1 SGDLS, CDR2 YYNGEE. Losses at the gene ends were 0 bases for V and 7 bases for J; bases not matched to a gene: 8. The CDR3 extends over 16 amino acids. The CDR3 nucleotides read TGTGCCAGCAGCGTAGATCTCGGGCTAGCGGGGAATGAGCAGTTCTTC. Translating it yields CASSVDLGLAGNEQFF.

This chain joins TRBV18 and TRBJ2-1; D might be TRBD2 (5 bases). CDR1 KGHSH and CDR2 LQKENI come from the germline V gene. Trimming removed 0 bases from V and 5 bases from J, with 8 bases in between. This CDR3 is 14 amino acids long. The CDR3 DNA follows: TGTGCCAGCTCACCACCGCCCGGGGACAATGAGCAGTTCTTC. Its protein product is CASSPPPGDNEQFF.

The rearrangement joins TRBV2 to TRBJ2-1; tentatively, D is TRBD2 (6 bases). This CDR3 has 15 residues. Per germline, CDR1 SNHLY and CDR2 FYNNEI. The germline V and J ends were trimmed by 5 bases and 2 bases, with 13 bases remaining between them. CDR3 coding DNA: TGTGCCAGCAGTTGGGCGGGACCCACCTACAATGAGCAGTTCTTC. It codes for CASSWAGPTYNEQFF. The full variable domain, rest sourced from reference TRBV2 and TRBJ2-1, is EPEVTQTPSHQVTQMGQEVILRCVPISNHLYFYWYRQILGQKVEFLVSFYNNEISEKSEIFDDQFSVERPDGSNFTLKIRSTKLEDSAMYFCASSWAGPTYNEQFFGPGTRLTVL.

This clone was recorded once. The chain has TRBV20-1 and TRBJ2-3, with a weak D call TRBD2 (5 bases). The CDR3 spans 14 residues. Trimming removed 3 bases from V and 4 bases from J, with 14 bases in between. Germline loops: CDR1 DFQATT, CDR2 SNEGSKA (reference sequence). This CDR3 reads CSASTRAAADTQYF. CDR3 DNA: TGCAGTGCTAGTACTCGGGCAGCGGCAGATACGCAGTATTTT.

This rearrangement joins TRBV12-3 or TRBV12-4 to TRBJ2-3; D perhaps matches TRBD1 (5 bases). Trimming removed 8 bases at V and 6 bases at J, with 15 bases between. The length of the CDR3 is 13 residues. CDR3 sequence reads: CASAAGSFDTQYF. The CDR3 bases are TGTGCCAGCGCGGCAGGGTCTTTTGATACGCAGTATTTT.

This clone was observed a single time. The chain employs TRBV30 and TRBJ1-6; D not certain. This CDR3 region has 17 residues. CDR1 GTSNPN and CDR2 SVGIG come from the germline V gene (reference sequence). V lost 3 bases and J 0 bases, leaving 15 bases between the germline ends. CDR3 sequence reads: CAWRGRPSYSYNSPLHF. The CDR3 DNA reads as TGTGCCTGGAGGGGAAGGCCGTCCTACTCCTATAATTCACCCCTCCACTTT.

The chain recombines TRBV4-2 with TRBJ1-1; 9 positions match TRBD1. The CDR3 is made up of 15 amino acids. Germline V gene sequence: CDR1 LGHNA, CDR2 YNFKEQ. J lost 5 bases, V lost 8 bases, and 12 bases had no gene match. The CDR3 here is CASSTGDRGVTEAFF. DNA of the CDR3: TGTGCCAGCTCAACAGGTGACAGGGGGGTAACTGAAGCTTTCTTT.

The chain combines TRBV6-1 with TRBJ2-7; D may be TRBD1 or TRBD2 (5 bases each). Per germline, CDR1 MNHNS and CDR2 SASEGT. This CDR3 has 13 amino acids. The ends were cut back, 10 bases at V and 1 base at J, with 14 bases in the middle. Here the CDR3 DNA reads TGTGCCACAGGGACGGACAATTCCTACGAGCAGTACTTC. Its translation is CATGTDNSYEQYF.

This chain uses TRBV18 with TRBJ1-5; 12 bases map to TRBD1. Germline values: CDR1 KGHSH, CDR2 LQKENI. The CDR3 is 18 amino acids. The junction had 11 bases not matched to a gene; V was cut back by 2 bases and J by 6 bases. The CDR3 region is CASSPNEVGTGGGQPQHF. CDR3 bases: TGTGCCAGCTCACCAAACGAGGTCGGGACAGGGGGCGGTCAGCCCCAGCATTTT.

The CDR3 here is CASSIRQANEKLFF. The CDR3 nucleotides are TGTGCCAGTAGTATCAGGCAGGCAAATGAAAAACTGTTTTTT. The chain carries TRBV19 and TRBJ1-4, with D uncertain. The CDR3 is 14 residues long. Germline V gene data show CDR1 as LNHDA and CDR2 as SQIVND (reference sequence). Trimming took off 3 bases at V and 5 bases at J, with 10 bases between the two ends.

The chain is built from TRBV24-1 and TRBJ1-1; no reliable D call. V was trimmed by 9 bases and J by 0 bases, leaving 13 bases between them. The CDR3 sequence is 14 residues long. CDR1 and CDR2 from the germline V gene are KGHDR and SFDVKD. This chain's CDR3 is CATRDSTMNTEAFF. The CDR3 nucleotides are TGTGCCACCCGAGATTCCACCATGAACACTGAAGCTTTCTTT.

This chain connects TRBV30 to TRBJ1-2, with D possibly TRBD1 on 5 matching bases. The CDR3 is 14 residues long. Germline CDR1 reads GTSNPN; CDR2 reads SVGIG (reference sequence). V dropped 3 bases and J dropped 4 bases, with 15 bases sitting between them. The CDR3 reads CAWRYAGLGYGYTF. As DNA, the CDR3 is TGTGCCTGGAGATATGCAGGGCTCGGCTATGGCTACACCTTC.

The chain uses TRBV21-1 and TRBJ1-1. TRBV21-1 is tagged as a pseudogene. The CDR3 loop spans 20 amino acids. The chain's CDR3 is CASSKVLPGSSVVPNTEAFF. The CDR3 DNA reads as TGTGCCAGCAGCAAAGTCCTCCCTGGATCGTCGGTAGTCCCGAACACTGAAGCTTTCTTT.

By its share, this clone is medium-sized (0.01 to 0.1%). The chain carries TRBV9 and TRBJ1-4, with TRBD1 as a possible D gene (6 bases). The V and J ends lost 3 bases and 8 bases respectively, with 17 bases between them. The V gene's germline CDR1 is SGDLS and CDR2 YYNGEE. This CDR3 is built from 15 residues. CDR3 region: CASSAHRDIGEKLFF. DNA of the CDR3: TGTGCCAGCAGCGCCCACAGGGACATTGGAGAAAAACTGTTTTTT.

The CDR3 coding sequence is TGCAGTGCTAGCCCCCTTTACACCTTC. It specifies CSASPLYTF. The rearrangement uses TRBV20-1 and TRBJ1-2; unclear D gene. Germline CDR1 reads DFQATT; CDR2 reads SNEGSKA (reference sequence). There are 9 residues in the CDR3. Deletions cut 3 bases from V and 11 bases from J, with 7 bases between.

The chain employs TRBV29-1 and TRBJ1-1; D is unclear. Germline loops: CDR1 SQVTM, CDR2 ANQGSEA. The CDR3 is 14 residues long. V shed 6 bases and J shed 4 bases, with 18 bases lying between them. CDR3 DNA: TGCAGCGTAGAAAGACGAATCCAGGCCACTGAAGCTTTCTTT. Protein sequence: CSVERRIQATEAFF.

The CDR3 coding sequence is TGTGCCAGTAGTTCCCCCTTCCACGATCAGCCCCAGCATTTT. Its protein product is CASSSPFHDQPQHF. This chain uses TRBV19 with TRBJ1-5, with no clear D. Per the germline V gene, CDR1 is LNHDA and CDR2 is SQIVND (reference sequence). This CDR3 has 14 residues. The germline V and J ends were trimmed by 5 bases and 5 bases, with 13 bases remaining between them.

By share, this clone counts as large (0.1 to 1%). CDR3 sequence reads: CASSPQGNDEQFF. The DNA of the CDR3 is TGCGCCAGCAGCCCCCAGGGCAACGATGAGCAGTTCTTC. J is TRBJ2-1 and V is TRBV5-1; TRBD1 might be the D (5 bases). The CDR3 spans 13 residues. Germline V gene sequence: CDR1 SGHRS, CDR2 YFSETQ. The V end lost 4 bases, the J end lost 8 bases, and 13 bases lay between the germline ends.

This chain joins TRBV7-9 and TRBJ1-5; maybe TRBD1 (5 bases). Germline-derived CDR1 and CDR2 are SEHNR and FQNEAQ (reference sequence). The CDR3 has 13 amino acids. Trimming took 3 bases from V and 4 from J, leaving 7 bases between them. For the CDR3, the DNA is TGTGCCAGCAGCTTCTCAGGGAATCAGCCCCAGCATTTT. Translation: CASSFSGNQPQHF.

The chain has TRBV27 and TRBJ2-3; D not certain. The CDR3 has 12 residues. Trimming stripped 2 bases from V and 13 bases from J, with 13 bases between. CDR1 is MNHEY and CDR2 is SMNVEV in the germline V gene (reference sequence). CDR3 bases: TGTGCCAGCAGTTTAGCGGACGGACGTGAGTATTTT. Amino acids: CASSLADGREYF.

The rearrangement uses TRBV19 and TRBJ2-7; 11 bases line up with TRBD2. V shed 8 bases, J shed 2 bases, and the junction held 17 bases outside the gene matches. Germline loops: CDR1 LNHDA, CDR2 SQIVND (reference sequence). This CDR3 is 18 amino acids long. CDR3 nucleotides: TGTGCCAGTTCCAACTTTTTCACCGGGACTAGCGGAACCTACGAGCAGTACTTC. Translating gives CASSNFFTGTSGTYEQYF.

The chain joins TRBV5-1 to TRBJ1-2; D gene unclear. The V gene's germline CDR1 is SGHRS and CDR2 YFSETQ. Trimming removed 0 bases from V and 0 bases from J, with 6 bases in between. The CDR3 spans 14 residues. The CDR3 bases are TGCGCCAGCAGCTTGGCAGTAGCTAACTATGGCTACACCTTC. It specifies CASSLAVANYGYTF.